This T cell receptor beta chain was sequenced during a study of blood T cell repertoires in COVID-19. The wider study: The study drew acute and convalescent COVID-19 samples from the United States, Italy and Spain.

The age range of participants was about 18 to 95 years, with residence in roughly 25 US areas. Cohort placement rested on clinical history that participants reported themselves. Generated by immunoSEQ multiplex PCR, the TCRdb table keeps only in-frame clones and is missing some. The repertoire holds approximately 210,000 clones, with around 81% as singletons. This CDR3 contains 13 residues. Per the germline V gene, CDR1 is LNHNV and CDR2 is YYDKDF (reference sequence). Deletions cut 8 bases from V and 3 bases from J, with 11 bases between. This receptor was obtained from a woman in her forties or fifties with acute COVID-19. The sequencing sample was made of PBMCs or T cells enriched from blood (not recorded which). This rearrangement joins TRBV15 to TRBJ1-5, with TRBD1 as a possible D gene (6 bases). The CDR3 nucleotides read TGTGCCACCTCTGACAGGAACAATCAGCCCCAGCATTTT. This gives the protein CATSDRNNQPQHF. The full variable domain, in which reference TRBV15 and TRBJ1-5 provide the parts outside the CDR3, is DAMVIQNPRYQVTQFGKPVTLSCSQTLNHNVMYWYQQKSSQAPKLLFHYYDKDFNNEADTPDNFQSRRPNTSFCFLDIRSPGLGDTAMYLCATSDRNNQPQHFGDGTRLSIL.